The 24 T cell receptor beta chains below all came from one sample that was sequenced in a study of response to subunit inactivated influenza vaccine. One entry per CDR3 protein results from TCRdb running MiXCR on the RT-PCR reads. Seen here are 150,000 to 200,000 distinct CDR3 sequences, more than 10% observed once, and the top ten hold 25% to 30%. The sample was also reused in another study, on T cells expressing NK-cell markers. That source adds: UMI-tagged 5'RACE template switching yielded the TCR beta cDNA.

This material consisted of CD8+ T cells sorted from PBMCs, taken 12 days after vaccination. Receptors were obtained from a man aged 45-60 years who received an inactivated influenza vaccine.

V usage is TRBV29-1 and J usage is TRBJ2-2; TRBD2 might be the D (5 bases). The germline V gene encodes CDR1 SQVTM and CDR2 ANQGSEA. V was cut by 7 bases and J by 4 bases, with 13 bases left in between. CDR3 length equals 13 residues. The CDR3 region is CSAPLATTGELFF. The CDR3 DNA is TGCAGCGCCCCGCTAGCCACCACCGGGGAGCTGTTTTTT.

The rearrangement links TRBV7-9 to TRBJ2-7; TRBD1 aligns across 11 bases. This CDR3 contains 15 residues. V gave up 4 bases and J gave up 3 bases; unmatched junction bases: 5. CDR1 is SEHNR, CDR2 FQNEAQ, per germline (reference sequence). The CDR3 protein is CASSSTGQGGYEQYF. The CDR3 nucleotides read TGTGCCAGCAGCTCGACGGGACAGGGGGGCTACGAGCAGTACTTC.

The V call is TRBV9, the J call TRBJ2-1; TRBD2 matches 11 bases. There are 19 residues in the CDR3. The V segment lost 2 bases and the J segment 0 bases; nucleotides outside the gene matches: 10. The germline V gene encodes CDR1 SGDLS and CDR2 YYNGEE. Written as DNA, the CDR3 is TGTGCCAGCAGCGTTTCCGGGACTAGCGGAGTAAGCTCCTACAATGAGCAGTTCTTC. Translation gives CASSVSGTSGVSSYNEQFF.

This chain connects TRBV4-1 to TRBJ1-2; D unresolved. Germline V gene sequence: CDR1 MGHRA, CDR2 YSYEKL. The germline V and J ends were trimmed by 2 bases and 4 bases, with 14 bases remaining between them. CDR3 length: 15 amino acids. In DNA form, the CDR3 reads TGCGCCAGCAGCCAAAGCCGCCTTGCGAGCTATGGCTACACCTTC. Residues: CASSQSRLASYGYTF.

This clonotype was recorded at least ten times. This CDR3 is CASSISGSIYEQFF. As DNA, the CDR3 is TGTGCCAGCAGTATTAGCGGGAGTATCTATGAGCAGTTCTTC. The chain joins TRBV12-3 or TRBV12-4 to TRBJ2-1; 9 nucleotides line up with TRBD2. Trimming at V came to 5 bases and at J to 8 bases, leaving 7 bases not matched to a gene. The CDR3 covers 14 residues.

The genes are TRBV9 and TRBJ2-1; D unclear. Trimming stripped 0 bases from V and 7 bases from J, with 20 bases between. Looked up from germline, CDR1 is SGDLS and CDR2 is YYNGEE. There are 17 residues in the CDR3. The CDR3 is CASSVVGDPGVGNEQFF. The CDR3 DNA follows: TGTGCCAGCAGCGTAGTAGGAGATCCCGGCGTCGGGAATGAGCAGTTCTTC.

The chain recombines TRBV25-1 with TRBJ2-2; no clear D. The V gene's germline CDR1 is MGHDK and CDR2 SYGVNS. The CDR3 length is 8 residues. The CDR3 DNA sequence: TGTGGGGACGGGGAGCTGTTTTTT. Translating gives CGDGELFF. The full variable domain, completed using reference TRBV25-1 and TRBJ2-2, is EADIYQTPRYLVIGTGKKITLECSQTMGHDKMYWYQQDPGMELHLIHYSYGVNSTEKGDLSSESTVSRIRTEHFPLTLESARPSHTSQYLCGDGELFFGEGSRLTVL.

This clonotype showed up just a few times. This chain links TRBV6-2 or TRBV6-3 with TRBJ2-1, with TRBD2 matching over 9 bases. Per the germline V gene, CDR1 is MNHEY and CDR2 is SVGEGT. There are 15 residues in the CDR3. J lost 2 bases, V lost 6 bases, and 5 bases had no gene match. CDR3 sequence (DNA): TGTGCCAGCAGCAGCGGGAGGACGACCTACAATGAGCAGTTCTTC. Translating it yields CASSSGRTTYNEQFF.

Here the CDR3 DNA reads TGTGCCAGCAGTTTAGATGGGAGAGGAGAGACCCAGTACTTC. This sequence encodes CASSLDGRGETQYF. V gene TRBV12-3 or TRBV12-4 combines with J gene TRBJ2-5; a possible D gene is TRBD2 (5 bases). The CDR3 contains 14 residues. V gave up 1 base and J gave up 4 bases, with 10 bases separating them.

In its sample, this clonotype was seen many times. The J gene is TRBJ2-1, the V gene TRBV10-3, with TRBD2 matching over 12 bases. The CDR3 totals 13 residues. After removal of 10 bases from V and 5 bases from J, the junction contained 3 bases not matched to a gene. The germline CDR1 and CDR2 sequences are ENHRY and SYGVKD. In DNA form, the CDR3 reads TGTGCCAGACTAGCGGGGGCTAACAATGAGCAGTTCTTC. This sequence encodes CARLAGANNEQFF.

This clonotype was seen a handful of times. The chain combines TRBV15 with TRBJ2-7; D gene uncertain. The germline V and J ends were trimmed by 3 bases and 0 bases, with 9 bases remaining between them. The CDR3 is 14 amino acids. Per the germline V gene, CDR1 is LNHNV and CDR2 is YYDKDF (reference sequence). CDR3 region: CATSRKRNSYEQYF. The CDR3 DNA reads as TGTGCCACCAGCAGGAAGCGAAACTCCTACGAGCAGTACTTC.

This clonotype was recorded many times. The chain has TRBV12-3 or TRBV12-4 and TRBJ2-3; maybe TRBD1 (6 bases). V lost 2 bases to trimming and J lost 2 bases, with 11 bases between them. This CDR3 region has 15 residues. The CDR3 protein is CASSLQGHNTDTQYF. CDR3 coding DNA: TGTGCCAGCAGTTTACAGGGACACAACACAGATACGCAGTATTTT.

The chain has TRBV27 and TRBJ2-7; D remains unclear. The germline V gene encodes CDR1 MNHEY and CDR2 SMNVEV (reference sequence). V was pared by 5 bases and J by 2 bases, with 16 bases between. This CDR3 contains 15 residues. CDR3 region: CASSPQTVITYEQYF. Written as DNA, the CDR3 is TGTGCCAGCAGTCCCCAGACGGTGATCACCTACGAGCAGTACTTC.

A few counts support this clonotype. The J gene is TRBJ1-6, the V gene TRBV7-9, with D hard to call. Trimming removed 4 bases from V and 9 bases from J, with 13 bases in between. This CDR3 is built from 14 residues. The germline V gene has CDR1 SEHNR and CDR2 FQNEAQ (reference sequence). The CDR3 DNA follows: TGTGCCAGCAGCTCTACGGGGATCATTTCACCCCTCCACTTT. Encoded protein: CASSSTGIISPLHF.

In its sample, this clonotype was seen a few times. The chain has TRBV5-1 and TRBJ2-7; D uncertain. The CDR3 is made up of 13 amino acids. Germline values: CDR1 SGHRS, CDR2 YFSETQ. V lost 0 bases and J 5 bases, leaving 9 bases between the germline ends. The chain's CDR3 is CASSLAWVDEQYF. CDR3 DNA: TGCGCCAGCAGCTTGGCTTGGGTTGACGAGCAGTACTTC.

The J gene is TRBJ2-7, the V gene TRBV28, with D maybe TRBD2 (6 bases). V was pared by 6 bases and J by 0 bases, with 12 bases between. Looked up from germline, CDR1 is MDHEN and CDR2 is SYDVKM. The CDR3 runs 14 residues. The CDR3 coding sequence is TGTGCCAGCAGCAATAGGGACTTCTCCTACGAGCAGTACTTC. This codes for CASSNRDFSYEQYF.

This clonotype was seen ten or more times. This rearrangement joins TRBV27 to TRBJ2-1; the match to TRBD1 covers 10 bases. The CDR3 runs to 15 residues. V shed 3 bases and J 6 bases; nucleotides not matched to a gene: 5. Germline V gene data show CDR1 as MNHEY and CDR2 as SMNVEV (reference sequence). The CDR3, as DNA: TGTGCCAGCAGTTTGGTGGGACAGGGGATCAATGAGCAGTTCTTC. Its translation is CASSLVGQGINEQFF.

The chain combines TRBV15 with TRBJ2-1, with 7 positions matching TRBD2. Germline values: CDR1 LNHNV, CDR2 YYDKDF (reference sequence). CDR3 size: 18 residues. V trimming: 0 bases; J trimming: 1 base; junction bases outside the gene matches: 9. The CDR3 reads CATSREGPGEGSYNEQFF. CDR3 coding DNA: TGTGCCACCAGCAGAGAGGGTCCGGGGGAGGGATCCTACAATGAGCAGTTCTTC.

The chain couples TRBV7-2 to TRBJ2-7, with D hard to call. Trimming took off 2 bases at V and 0 bases at J, with 11 bases between the two ends. This CDR3 is 15 amino acids long. Germline V gives CDR1 SGHTA, CDR2 FQGNSA. CDR3 sequence (DNA): TGTGCCAGCAGCTTAATTGACACGAGCTCCTACGAGCAGTACTTC. It yields the protein CASSLIDTSSYEQYF.

The chain combines TRBV12-3 or TRBV12-4 with TRBJ2-2; possible D gene TRBD2, 6 bases. This CDR3 spans 16 amino acids. V shed 7 bases and J shed 4 bases, with 19 bases lying between them. In DNA form, the CDR3 reads TGTGCCAGCACCTCGTGGGCGGGACGAGGCACCGGGGAGCTGTTTTTT. It translates to CASTSWAGRGTGELFF.

This clonotype was observed a handful of times. The chain uses TRBV12-3 or TRBV12-4 and TRBJ1-1; D remains unclear. The CDR3 length is 15 residues. V dropped 4 bases and J dropped 2 bases, with 14 bases sitting between them. This chain's CDR3 is CASSYGRVGNTEAFF. The CDR3 DNA is TGTGCCAGCAGTTATGGCCGGGTGGGAAACACTGAAGCTTTCTTT.

This chain uses TRBV20-1 with TRBJ2-7; D is unclear. Germline V CDR1 and CDR2: DFQATT, SNEGSKA (reference sequence). This CDR3 comprises 14 residues. The V end was cut by 6 bases, the J end by 3 bases, with 18 bases between. The CDR3 DNA reads TGCAGTGCCCCTCGGACGGGCCACCACTACGAGCAGTACTTC. Protein sequence: CSAPRTGHHYEQYF.

V is TRBV6-2 or TRBV6-3 and J is TRBJ2-5; 8 nucleotides agree with TRBD1. Germline V gene lookup returns CDR1 MNHEY and CDR2 SVGEGT. After removal of 0 bases from V and 5 bases from J, the junction contained 5 bases not matched to a gene. This CDR3 spans 15 amino acids. The DNA for the CDR3 is TGTGCCAGCAGTTACTCCCAGACAGGGGAGGAGACCCAGTACTTC. The encoded protein is CASSYSQTGEETQYF.

This clonotype was seen a handful of times. The rearrangement joins TRBV28 to TRBJ2-7, with D possibly being TRBD2 (6 bases). V lost 2 bases to trimming and J lost 3 bases, with 14 bases between them. The CDR3 consists of 15 residues. Germline loops: CDR1 MDHEN, CDR2 SYDVKM. The CDR3 DNA reads as TGTGCCAGCAGTTTACCAGGCCGGGGGAGCTACGAGCAGTACTTC. It encodes CASSLPGRGSYEQYF.